Listed below are T cell receptor beta chains from one sample, sequenced in a study of blood T cell repertoires in COVID-19. The data were produced by immunoSEQ multiplex PCR, yet TCRdb's version contains in-frame clones alone and is incomplete. Here the sample spans tens of thousands of clones, 65% to 85% being singletons. Sample: peripheral blood. These receptors came from a man aged 50-60 years with active COVID-19. Both conserved end residues are part of each CDR3. Fields, in order: J gene, V gene, D gene, clone size, CDR3 DNA, CDR3 protein. D genes are given only for firm matches. Some rows have no size entry. The others give once, few or many, or a class for an expanded clone.

TRBJ2-1,TRBV3-1/TRBV3-2,NA,NA,TGTGCCAGCAGCCAAGATAGCGGCTCCTACAATGAGCAGTTCTTC,CASSQDSGSYNEQFF
TRBJ2-3,TRBV2,TRBD2,NA,TGTGCCAGCAGTGAAAGGGGACTAGGACCTTTTGCGCAGTATTTT,CASSERGLGPFAQYF
TRBJ2-1,TRBV11-3,TRBD2,NA,TGTGCCAGCAGCTTTGCGGGAGTGAGCAATGAGCAGTTCTTC,CASSFAGVSNEQFF
TRBJ2-6,TRBV19,TRBD2,NA,TGTGCCAGTAGTATTAGCGGGAGGTCTGGGGCCAACGTCCTGACTTTC,CASSISGRSGANVLTF
TRBJ2-5,TRBV28,TRBD1,few,TGTGCCAGCAGTTCCTACCTGATTCCGGGACAGGGGGGAGAGACCCAGTACTTC,CASSSYLIPGQGGETQYF
TRBJ1-5,TRBV27,TRBD1,few,TGTGCCAGCAGTTTCTCAGGGGGTAGGGGCAATCAGCCCCAGCATTTT,CASSFSGGRGNQPQHF
TRBJ2-7,TRBV7-6,NA,NA,TGTGCCAGCAGCTCCGGGACATCTCTCGGAGAGCAGTACTTC,CASSSGTSLGEQYF
TRBJ2-7,TRBV5-4,TRBD1,NA,TGTGCCAGCAGCGGTCAAGGGACAGGCTACGAGCAGTACTTC,CASSGQGTGYEQYF
TRBJ1-1,TRBV7-3,NA,NA,TGTGCCAGCAGCTTAACGTCCGCGGGGGGTTACACTGAAGCTTTCTTT,CASSLTSAGGYTEAFF
TRBJ1-4,TRBV6-5,NA,NA,TGTGCCAGCACGGGGTACTCTAATGAAAAACTGTTTTTT,CASTGYSNEKLFF
TRBJ2-1,TRBV19,NA,NA,TGTGCCAGTAGTATAGGAGGAAGCCGCTCCTACAATGAGCAGTTCTTC,CASSIGGSRSYNEQFF
TRBJ1-5,TRBV4-1,TRBD1,NA,TGCGCCAGCAGCCAAGGCCGGGACAGGAGCTTTAGCAATCAGCCCCAGCATTTT,CASSQGRDRSFSNQPQHF
TRBJ2-4,TRBV7-2,NA,NA,TGTGCCAGCAGCTTCGGCGGTATAGCCAAAAACATTCAGTACTTC,CASSFGGIAKNIQYF
TRBJ2-7,TRBV2,TRBD2,NA,TGTGCCAGCGGCAGGGGACTAGCGGGGATCTACGAGCAGTACTTC,CASGRGLAGIYEQYF
TRBJ1-5,TRBV6-5,NA,NA,TGTGCCAGCAGAGACACCCTAAATCAGCCCCAGCATTTT,CASRDTLNQPQHF
TRBJ2-1,TRBV7-9,NA,NA,TGTGCCAGCAGCTTATACGCGGGCGGCGAGCAGTTCTTC,CASSLYAGGEQFF
TRBJ2-2,TRBV11-3,NA,NA,TGTGCCAGCAGCCCTGGGGGGACCCCCGGGGAGCTGTTTTTT,CASSPGGTPGELFF
TRBJ1-2,TRBV2,TRBD1,once,TGTGCCAGCAGACAGGGGATCCTTAGCTACACCTTC,CASRQGILSYTF